One and the same sample provided the 8 T cell receptor beta chains below, sequenced in a study of T cells in Graves' hyperthyroidism and ophthalmopathy. From RNA transcripts, TCR beta CDR3 regions were amplified. The HTBI primer set was used in a first-round RT-PCR of the TCR CDR3. TCRdb independently ran MiXCR on the multiplex PCR reads; one entry per CDR3 protein. This sample carries hundreds of thousands of distinct CDR3 sequences, about 19% of them seen once, and the ten largest clones take 15% to 20%. Sequenced input: blood. The source is a woman between 50 and 59 years old with Graves' hyperthyroidism that later progressed to Graves' ophthalmopathy.

J is TRBJ2-2 and V is TRBV9; D unclear. Per germline, CDR1 SGDLS and CDR2 YYNGEE. This CDR3 is built from 14 residues. The V end was cut by 3 bases, the J end by 8 bases, with 14 bases between. In DNA, the CDR3 is TGTGCCAGCAGCGCCCGGACCCCTGGAGGGGAGCTGTTTTTT. The encoded protein is CASSARTPGGELFF.

This clonotype was counted between two and nine times. The chain links TRBV19 to TRBJ1-3; D is unresolved. Germline V gene lookup returns CDR1 LNHDA and CDR2 SQIVND (reference sequence). The CDR3 extends over 14 amino acids. V gave up 3 bases and J gave up 2 bases, with 8 bases separating them. CDR3 bases: TGTGCCAGTAGTATCTGGGAAGCTGGAAACACCATATATTTT. The encoded protein is CASSIWEAGNTIYF.

This clonotype was found a few times. The J gene is TRBJ1-4, the V gene TRBV6-1, with D unresolved. Germline loops: CDR1 MNHNS, CDR2 SASEGT. The CDR3 has 16 residues. Trimming removed 7 bases at V and 7 bases at J, with 22 bases between. The CDR3, as DNA: TGTGCCAGCACCGAACAACAGTGGTTTTCGGGTGAAAAACTGTTTTTT. Its protein product is CASTEQQWFSGEKLFF.

This rearrangement joins TRBV5-1 to TRBJ1-1; no definite D call. Germline CDR1 is SGHRS and CDR2 is YFSETQ. V was trimmed by 0 bases and J by 2 bases, leaving 8 bases between them. CDR3 length: 14 residues. CDR3: CASSLAKPNTEAFF. In DNA form, the CDR3 reads TGCGCCAGCAGCTTGGCCAAGCCTAACACTGAAGCTTTCTTT.

The chain links TRBV6-5 to TRBJ1-1; a possible D gene is TRBD1 (6 bases). Germline V gene sequence: CDR1 MNHEY, CDR2 SVGAGI. V was cut by 4 bases and J by 0 bases, with 12 bases left in between. The CDR3 sequence is 15 residues long. Here the CDR3 DNA reads TGTGCCAGCAGTTTCAACAGGGACCTGAACACTGAAGCTTTCTTT. It yields the protein CASSFNRDLNTEAFF.

The chain uses TRBV7-9 and TRBJ1-2; D not certain. With 1 base removed from V and 3 bases from J, the gap between germline ends came to 9 bases. The length of the CDR3 is 14 residues. Germline assignment: CDR1 SEHNR and CDR2 FQNEAQ (reference sequence). DNA of the CDR3: TGTGCCAGCAGCTTAGATGACACCTACTATGGCTACACCTTC. Translation gives CASSLDDTYYGYTF. Full variable domain (missing parts from reference TRBV7-9 and TRBJ1-2): DTGVSQNPRHKITKRGQNVTFRCDPISEHNRLYWYRQTLGQGPEFLTYFQNEAQLEKSRLLSDRFSAERPKGSFSTLEIQRTEQGDSAMYLCASSLDDTYYGYTFGSGTRLTVV.

This clonotype turned up a few times. This chain joins TRBV20-1 and TRBJ2-1; D gene unclear. The CDR3 loop spans 15 amino acids. V gave up 2 bases and J gave up 0 bases, with 11 bases separating them. Germline V gene data show CDR1 as DFQATT and CDR2 as SNEGSKA (reference sequence). The CDR3 sequence is CSARPPVSSYNEQFF. The DNA of the CDR3 is TGCAGTGCTAGACCCCCTGTGAGCTCCTACAATGAGCAGTTCTTC.

The chain is built from TRBV5-6 and TRBJ2-5, with TRBD2 matching 10 bases. Unmatched junction bases numbered 7, after V lost 0 bases and J lost 8 bases. The CDR3 covers 15 residues. The germline CDR1 and CDR2 sequences are SGHDT and YYEEEE. The CDR3 DNA reads as TGTGCCAGCAGCTTGGCCCCAGCGGGGGGGGGTACCCAGTACTTC. Its translation: CASSLAPAGGGTQYF.